This T cell receptor (beta chain) was sequenced during a study of control samples from healthy donors and cancer patients. Profiled with immunoSEQ multiplex PCR; TCRdb holds only in-frame clones, not every one. The table includes some 140,000 clones, more than 90% detected once. The TCR was taken from a man under 40 in good health. The specimen sequenced was blood.

This chain's CDR3 is CASRREVYNEQFF. The CDR3 region has the DNA TGCGCCAGCAGGCGGGAGGTATACAATGAGCAGTTCTTC. The chain has TRBV10-2 and TRBJ2-1; 8 nucleotides align to TRBD2. The CDR3 is 13 residues long. The ends lost 6 bases at V and 4 bases at J; junction bases unmatched: 2. The germline V gene has CDR1 WSHSY and CDR2 SAAADI.